The rows below give T cell receptor beta chains drawn from one sample of a study of T cells in Graves' hyperthyroidism and ophthalmopathy. Via MiXCR, TCRdb re-called the multiplex PCR reads, giving one row per CDR3 protein. This sample yields over 700,000 distinct CDR3 sequences, of which roughly 40% are seen a single time; more than 7% belongs to the top ten. Sequencing input: blood. The origin of the receptors is a young man with Graves' hyperthyroidism. Each CDR3 is given with its conserved first and last residue. D genes are given only for firm matches. Some rows mark clone size as missing; the rest say once, few, many or name a class of expanded clone.

>TRBD1|TRBV9|TRBJ1-6|few
CASSPNPQGHSYNSPLHF
TGTGCCAGCAGCCCTAACCCACAGGGGCACTCCTATAATTCACCCCTCCACTTT
>TRBD1|TRBV10-2|TRBJ2-6|NA
CASSETGTGSPNTEAF
TGCGCCAGCAGTGAGACCGGGACAGGGTCCCCGAACACTGAAGCTTTC
>TRBD2|TRBV20-1|TRBJ2-7|many
CSARGTSGTYEQYF
TGCAGTGCTCGCGGGACTAGCGGTACCTACGAGCAGTACTTC
>NA|TRBV9|TRBJ2-2|NA
CASRKGSGGGGELFF
TGTGCCAGCAGGAAGGGTAGCGGAGGGGGCGGGGAGCTGTTTTTT
>TRBD1|TRBV9|TRBJ1-4|NA
CASSNPDRADEKLFF
TGTGCCAGCAGCAACCCGGACAGGGCCGATGAAAAACTGTTTTTT
>NA|TRBV19|TRBJ1-2|NA
CASSTSAGAYGYTF
TGTGCCAGTAGTACATCCGCGGGGGCCTATGGCTACACCTTC
>NA|TRBV5-1|TRBJ1-4|NA
CACAGGPTNEKLFF
TGCGCATGCGCCGGGGGACCAACTAATGAAAAACTGTTTTTT
>TRBD2|TRBV28|TRBJ2-5|NA
CASNLAGQETQYF
TGTGCCAGCAACCTAGCGGGGCAAGAGACCCAGTACTTC
>NA|TRBV10-3|TRBJ1-5|many
CASGTSGPQHF
TGTGCCAGTGGAACGAGCGGGCCCCAGCATTTT
>NA|TRBV25-1|TRBJ1-1|NA
CASSYSTLGEAFF
TGTGCCAGCAGTTACTCGACACTGGGTGAAGCTTTCTTT
>NA|TRBV15|TRBJ2-1|once
CATSRDWGEQFF
TGTGCCACCAGCAGAGACTGGGGAGAGCAGTTCTTC
>NA|TRBV6-5|TRBJ2-6|NA
CASSNRVSPFAGANVLTF
TGTGCCAGCAGTAACAGGGTTTCTCCCTTTGCTGGGGCCAACGTCCTGACTTTC
>TRBD1|TRBV29-1|TRBJ2-7|few
CSALTGGSFEQYF
TGCAGCGCCCTGACAGGGGGATCCTTCGAGCAGTACTTC
>NA|TRBV12-3/TRBV12-4|TRBJ1-4|few
CASSLPGGSTNEKLFF
TGTGCCAGCAGTCTTCCGGGAGGTTCGACTAATGAAAAACTGTTTTTT
>NA|TRBV12-3/TRBV12-4|TRBJ1-1|few
CASSFNTNTEAFF
TGTGCCAGCAGTTTTAACACCAACACTGAAGCTTTCTTT
>NA|TRBV7-6|TRBJ2-7|NA
CASSLDRQSSYEQYF
TGTGCCAGCAGCTTGGATCGACAGAGCTCCTACGAGCAGTACTTC
>TRBD1|TRBV12-3/TRBV12-4|TRBJ2-7|NA
CASQPGTVVGEQYF
TGTGCCAGCCAGCCGGGGACAGTGGTGGGCGAGCAGTACTTC
>TRBD2|TRBV4-1|TRBJ2-5|once
CASSQVQTSGGETQYF
TGCGCCAGCAGCCAAGTCCAGACTAGCGGGGGGGAGACCCAGTACTTC
>NA|TRBV15|TRBJ1-1|many
CATSAHRVNTEAFF
TGTGCCACCAGCGCTCACAGGGTAAACACTGAAGCTTTCTTT
>NA|TRBV20-1|TRBJ2-7|few
CSALEQVQFYEQYF
TGCAGTGCTCTGGAGCAGGTGCAGTTCTACGAGCAGTACTTC
>NA|TRBV6-1|TRBJ2-6|NA
CASSVSTASSGANVLTF
TGTGCCAGCAGTGTCTCGACTGCTAGCTCTGGGGCCAACGTCCTGACTTTC
>TRBD1|TRBV29-1|TRBJ2-2|NA
CSVSAGGAGELFF
TGCAGCGTGTCCGCAGGGGGCGCCGGGGAGCTGTTTTTT
>NA|TRBV7-8|TRBJ2-7|many
CASSLGAGYYEQYF
TGTGCCAGCAGCTTAGGAGCAGGTTACTACGAGCAGTACTTC
>TRBD2|TRBV7-6|TRBJ2-7|NA
CASSLLREGDEQYF
TGTGCCAGCAGTTTACTGCGGGAGGGCGACGAGCAGTACTTC
>NA|TRBV10-3|TRBJ2-7|many
CAISEYASGEQYF
TGTGCCATCAGTGAGTACGCCTCGGGCGAGCAGTACTTC
>NA|TRBV7-9|TRBJ1-2|many
CASSLVSSGGGSGYTF
TGTGCCAGCAGCTTAGTCTCCAGCGGGGGAGGAAGCGGCTACACCTTC
>NA|TRBV29-1|TRBJ1-2|many
CSVEGDSSNYGYTF
TGCAGCGTTGAGGGAGACAGTTCTAACTATGGCTACACCTTC
>NA|TRBV2|TRBJ1-4|NA
CASSETGKNEKLFF
TGTGCCAGCAGTGAAACAGGGAAGAATGAAAAACTGTTTTTT
>TRBD1|TRBV29-1|TRBJ2-7|NA
CSVAPTGPYEHYF
TGCAGCGTTGCGCCGACAGGGCCCTATGAGCATTACTTC
>TRBD1|TRBV5-1|TRBJ1-2|many
CASSTPDRGYGYTF
TGCGCCAGCAGCACGCCTGACAGGGGCTATGGCTACACCTTC
>TRBD1|TRBV10-3|TRBJ2-7|NA
CAISAFATGTGWGEQYF
TGTGCCATCAGTGCCTTCGCAACCGGGACAGGGTGGGGCGAGCAGTACTTC
>NA|TRBV2|TRBJ2-2|many
CARSWTDNTGELFF
TGTGCCAGATCGTGGACGGATAACACCGGGGAGCTGTTTTTT
>TRBD1|TRBV20-1|TRBJ1-1|NA
CSASPRRGPLNTEAFF
TGCAGTGCTAGTCCCCGAAGGGGGCCGTTAAACACTGAAGCTTTCTTT
>NA|TRBV4-1|TRBJ1-6|NA
CASSQGQGSPLHF
TGCGCCAGCAGCCAAGGGCAGGGATCACCCCTCCACTTT
>NA|TRBV9|TRBJ2-7|NA
CASSAEVTGSYEQYF
TGTGCCAGCAGCGCCGAGGTGACTGGGTCCTACGAGCAGTACTTC
>TRBD1|TRBV6-5|TRBJ2-7|NA
CASSSAGQGYEQYF
TGTGCCAGCAGTTCCGCCGGACAGGGTTACGAGCAGTACTTC
>TRBD2|TRBV6-1|TRBJ2-2|many
CASSGQAGGTGELFF
TGTGCCAGCAGTGGCCAAGCGGGGGGCACCGGGGAGCTGTTTTTT
>TRBD2|TRBV20-1|TRBJ2-7|NA
CSGKTSGGLSYEQYF
TGCAGTGGCAAGACTAGCGGGGGCTTATCCTACGAGCAGTACTTC
>NA|TRBV15|TRBJ1-1|NA
CAWEGTGTNTEAFF
TGTGCCTGGGAGGGAACAGGGACGAACACTGAAGCTTTCTTT
>TRBD1|TRBV2|TRBJ2-7|NA
CASRPGTARDSYEQYF
TGTGCCAGCAGGCCTGGGACAGCCCGGGACTCCTACGAGCAGTACTTC
>NA|TRBV2|TRBJ2-2|many
CASRRGGTGELFF
TGTGCCAGCCGACGTGGGGGCACCGGGGAGCTGTTTTTT
>NA|TRBV2|TRBJ2-6|NA
CASRTGVISGANVLTF
TGTGCCAGCAGGACGGGGGTAATCTCTGGGGCCAACGTCCTGACTTTC
>NA|TRBV2|TRBJ1-5|many
CASSAAGQPQHF
TGTGCCAGCAGTGCTGCTGGTCAGCCCCAGCATTTT
>NA|TRBV2|TRBJ2-1|NA
CASSLSATYNEQFF
TGTGCCAGCAGTTTATCAGCCACCTACAATGAGCAGTTCTTC